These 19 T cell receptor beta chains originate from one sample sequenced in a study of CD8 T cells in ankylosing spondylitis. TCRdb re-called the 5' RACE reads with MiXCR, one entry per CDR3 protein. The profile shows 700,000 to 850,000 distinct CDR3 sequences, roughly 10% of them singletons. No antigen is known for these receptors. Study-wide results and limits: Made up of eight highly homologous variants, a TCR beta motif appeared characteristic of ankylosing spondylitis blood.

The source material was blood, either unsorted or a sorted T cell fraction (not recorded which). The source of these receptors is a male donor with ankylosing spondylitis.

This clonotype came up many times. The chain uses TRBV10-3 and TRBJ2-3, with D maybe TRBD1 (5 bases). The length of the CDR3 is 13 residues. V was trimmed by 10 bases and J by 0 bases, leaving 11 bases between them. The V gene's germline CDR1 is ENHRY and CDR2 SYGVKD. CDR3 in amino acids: CATRTPSTDTQYF. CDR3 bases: TGTGCCACTCGGACACCTAGCACAGATACGCAGTATTTT.

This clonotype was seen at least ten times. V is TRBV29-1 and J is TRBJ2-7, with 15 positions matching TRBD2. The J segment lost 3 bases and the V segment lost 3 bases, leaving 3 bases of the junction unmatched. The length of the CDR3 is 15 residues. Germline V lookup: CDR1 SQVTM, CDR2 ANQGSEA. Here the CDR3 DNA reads TGCAGCGTTGAGGAGGGACTAGCGGGAGGCTACGAGCAGTACTTC. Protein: CSVEEGLAGGYEQYF.

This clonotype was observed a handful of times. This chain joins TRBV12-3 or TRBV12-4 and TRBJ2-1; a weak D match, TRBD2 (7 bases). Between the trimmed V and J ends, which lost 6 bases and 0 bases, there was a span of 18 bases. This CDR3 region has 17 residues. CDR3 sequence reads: CASSQKGGRSSYNEQFF. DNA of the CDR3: TGTGCCAGCAGCCAAAAGGGGGGGAGAAGCTCCTACAATGAGCAGTTCTTC.

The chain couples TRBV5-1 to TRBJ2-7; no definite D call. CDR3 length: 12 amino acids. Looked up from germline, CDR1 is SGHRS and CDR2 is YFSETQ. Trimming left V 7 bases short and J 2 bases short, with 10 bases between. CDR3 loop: CASGSTAYEQYF. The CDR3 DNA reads TGCGCCAGCGGGTCAACAGCCTACGAGCAGTACTTC.

The CDR3, as DNA: TGTGCCATCAGTGAGGAGAGGCAGGCAGGGAAGACCCAGTACTTC. Its translation is CAISEERQAGKTQYF. The chain recombines TRBV10-3 with TRBJ2-5; a weak D match, TRBD1 (5 bases). The CDR3 sequence is 15 residues long. Trimming took off 2 bases at V and 6 bases at J, with 16 bases between the two ends. Germline V CDR1 and CDR2: ENHRY, SYGVKD.

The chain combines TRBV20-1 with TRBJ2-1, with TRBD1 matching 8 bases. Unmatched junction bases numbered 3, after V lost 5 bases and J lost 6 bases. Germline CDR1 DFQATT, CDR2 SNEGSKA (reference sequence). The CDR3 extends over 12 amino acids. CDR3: CSAGQGPNEQFF. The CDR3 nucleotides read TGCAGTGCTGGACAGGGTCCCAATGAGCAGTTCTTC.

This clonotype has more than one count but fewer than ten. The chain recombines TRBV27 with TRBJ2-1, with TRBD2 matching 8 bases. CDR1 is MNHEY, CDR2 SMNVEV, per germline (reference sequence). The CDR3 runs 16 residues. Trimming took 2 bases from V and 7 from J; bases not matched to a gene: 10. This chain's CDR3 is CASSLPASGLSNEQFF. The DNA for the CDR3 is TGTGCCAGCAGTTTACCGGCTAGCGGGCTATCGAATGAGCAGTTCTTC.

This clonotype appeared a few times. The CDR3 nucleotides read TGTGCCAGCAGCTTAGAAGTCTATGCGAACACCGGGGAGCTGTTTTTT. Translated: CASSLEVYANTGELFF. V is TRBV7-2 and J is TRBJ2-2; D unclear. Germline V lookup: CDR1 SGHTA, CDR2 FQGNSA. This CDR3 comprises 16 residues. Trimming removed 1 base from V and 0 bases from J, with 9 bases in between.

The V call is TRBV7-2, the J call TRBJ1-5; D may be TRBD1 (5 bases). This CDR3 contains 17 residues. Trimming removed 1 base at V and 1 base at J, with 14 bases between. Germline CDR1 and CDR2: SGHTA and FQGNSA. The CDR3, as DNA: TGTGCCAGCAGCTTAGGCCCCCAGGGATCCAGCAATCAGCCCCAGCATTTT. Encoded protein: CASSLGPQGSSNQPQHF.

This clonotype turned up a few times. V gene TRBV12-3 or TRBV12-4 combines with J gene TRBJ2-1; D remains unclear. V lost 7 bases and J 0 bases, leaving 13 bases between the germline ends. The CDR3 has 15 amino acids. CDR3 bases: TGTGCCAGCACCCAAAGGCTGAGCTCCTACAATGAGCAGTTCTTC. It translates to CASTQRLSSYNEQFF.

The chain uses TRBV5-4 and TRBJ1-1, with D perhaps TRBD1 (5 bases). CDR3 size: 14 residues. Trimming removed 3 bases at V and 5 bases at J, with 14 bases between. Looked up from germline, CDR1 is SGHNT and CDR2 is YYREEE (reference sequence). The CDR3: CASSYSRAGTEAFF. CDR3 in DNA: TGTGCCAGCAGCTACTCCAGGGCGGGGACTGAAGCTTTCTTT.

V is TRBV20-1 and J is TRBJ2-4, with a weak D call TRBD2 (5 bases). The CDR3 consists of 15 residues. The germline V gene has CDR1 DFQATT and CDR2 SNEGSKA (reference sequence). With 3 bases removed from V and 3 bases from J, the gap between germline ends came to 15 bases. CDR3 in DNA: TGCAGTGCTAGGATGCGGGCTTGGGACAAAAACATTCAGTACTTC. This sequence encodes CSARMRAWDKNIQYF.

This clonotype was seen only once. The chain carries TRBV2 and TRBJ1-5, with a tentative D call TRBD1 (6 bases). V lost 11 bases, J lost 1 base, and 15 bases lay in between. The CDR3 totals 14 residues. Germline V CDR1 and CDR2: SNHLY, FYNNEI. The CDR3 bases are TGTGCCCAAGGACAGCCTACAAGCAATCAGCCCCAGCATTTT. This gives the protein CAQGQPTSNQPQHF.

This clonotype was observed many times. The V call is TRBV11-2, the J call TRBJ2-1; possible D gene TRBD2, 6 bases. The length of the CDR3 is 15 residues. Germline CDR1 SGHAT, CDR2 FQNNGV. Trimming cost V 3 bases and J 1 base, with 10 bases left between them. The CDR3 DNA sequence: TGTGCCAGCAGCTTGTGGGCGGGATCCTACAATGAGCAGTTCTTC. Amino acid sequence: CASSLWAGSYNEQFF.

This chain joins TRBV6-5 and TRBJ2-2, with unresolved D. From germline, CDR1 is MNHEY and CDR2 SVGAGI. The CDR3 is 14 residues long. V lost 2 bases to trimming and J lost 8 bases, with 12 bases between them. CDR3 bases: TGTGCCAGCAGTTACGGCCTTATCAAGGGGGAGCTGTTTTTT. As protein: CASSYGLIKGELFF.

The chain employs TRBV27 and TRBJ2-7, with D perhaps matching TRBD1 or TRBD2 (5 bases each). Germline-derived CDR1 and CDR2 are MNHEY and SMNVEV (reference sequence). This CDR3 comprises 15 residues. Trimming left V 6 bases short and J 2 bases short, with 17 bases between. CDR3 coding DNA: TGTGCCAGCAGCGCGCGTTGGGACCGGGCCTACGAGCAGTACTTC. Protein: CASSARWDRAYEQYF.

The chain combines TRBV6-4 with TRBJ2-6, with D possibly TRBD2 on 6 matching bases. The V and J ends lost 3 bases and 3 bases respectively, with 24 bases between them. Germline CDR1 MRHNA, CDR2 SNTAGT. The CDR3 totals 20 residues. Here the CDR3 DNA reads TGTGCCAGCAGTGATTCCTACCCCGGGAGTCATGATTTTGGGGCCAACGTCCTGACTTTC. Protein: CASSDSYPGSHDFGANVLTF.

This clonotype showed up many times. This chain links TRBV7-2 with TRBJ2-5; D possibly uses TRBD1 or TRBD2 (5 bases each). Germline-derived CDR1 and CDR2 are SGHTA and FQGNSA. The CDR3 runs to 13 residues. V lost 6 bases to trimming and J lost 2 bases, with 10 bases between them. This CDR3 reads CASSLWGQETQYF. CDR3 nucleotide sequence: TGTGCCAGCAGTTTATGGGGGCAAGAGACCCAGTACTTC.

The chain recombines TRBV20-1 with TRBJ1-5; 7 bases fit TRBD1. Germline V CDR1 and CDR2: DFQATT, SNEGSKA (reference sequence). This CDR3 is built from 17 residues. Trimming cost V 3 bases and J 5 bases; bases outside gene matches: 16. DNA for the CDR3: TGCAGTGCTAGCCAGGGAGCCGACAGGGCTCTATATCAGCCCCAGCATTTT. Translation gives CSASQGADRALYQPQHF.